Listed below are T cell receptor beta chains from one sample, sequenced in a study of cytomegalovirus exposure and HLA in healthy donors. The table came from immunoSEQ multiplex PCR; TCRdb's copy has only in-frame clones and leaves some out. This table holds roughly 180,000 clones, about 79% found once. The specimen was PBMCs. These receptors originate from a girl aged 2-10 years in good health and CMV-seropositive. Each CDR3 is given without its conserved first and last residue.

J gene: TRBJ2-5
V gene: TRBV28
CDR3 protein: ASSSGRGVETQY

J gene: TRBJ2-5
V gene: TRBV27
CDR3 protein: ASSPSVGRIQETQY

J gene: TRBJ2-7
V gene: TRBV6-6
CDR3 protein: ASSPPGGEEQY

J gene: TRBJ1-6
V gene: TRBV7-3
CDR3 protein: ASSKTDNSPLH

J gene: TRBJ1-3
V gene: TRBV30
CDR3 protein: AWSYGPGNTIY

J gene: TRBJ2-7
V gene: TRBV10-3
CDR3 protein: AISIPDPQGAPYEQY

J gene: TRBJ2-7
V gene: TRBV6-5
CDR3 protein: ASSYGQPYEQY

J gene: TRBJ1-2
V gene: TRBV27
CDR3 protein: ASRPDPTAPGGYT

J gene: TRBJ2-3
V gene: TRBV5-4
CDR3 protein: ASSLGTSGGRVSAQY

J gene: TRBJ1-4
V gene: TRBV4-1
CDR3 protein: ASSQVPGTNEKLF

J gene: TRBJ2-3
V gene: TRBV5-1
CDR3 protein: ASSLGSGTGTDTQY

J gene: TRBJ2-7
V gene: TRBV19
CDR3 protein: ASSIDRGAEQY

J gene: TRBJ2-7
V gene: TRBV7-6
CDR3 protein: ASSFQGAYEQY

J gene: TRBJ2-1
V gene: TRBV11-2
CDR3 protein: ASSLDYHGSSYNEQF

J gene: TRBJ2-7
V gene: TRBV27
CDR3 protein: ASSSGSPFDEQY

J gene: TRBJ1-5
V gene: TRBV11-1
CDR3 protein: ASSSQGLNQPQH

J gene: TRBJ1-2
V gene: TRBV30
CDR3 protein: AWSVKGETNYGYT

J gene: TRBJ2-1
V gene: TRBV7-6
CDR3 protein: ASSQNSGASSYNEQF

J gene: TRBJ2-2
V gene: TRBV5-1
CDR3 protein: ASSRGSTGELF

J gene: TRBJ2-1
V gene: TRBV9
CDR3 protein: ASSVVGSGRIYNEQF

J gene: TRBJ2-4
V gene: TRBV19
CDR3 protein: ASKRGFGQNDIQY

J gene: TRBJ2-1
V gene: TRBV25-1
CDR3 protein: ASSRRGRGDEQF

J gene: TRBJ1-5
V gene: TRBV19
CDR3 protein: ASSNDPGGTQH

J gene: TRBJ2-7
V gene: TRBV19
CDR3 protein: ASSIPRGQLYEQY

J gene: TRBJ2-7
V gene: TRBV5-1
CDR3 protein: ASRPGQSYYEQY

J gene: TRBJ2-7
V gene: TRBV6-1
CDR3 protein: ASSDRVSYEQY

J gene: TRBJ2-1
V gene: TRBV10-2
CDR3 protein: ASRYRLAPVGEQF

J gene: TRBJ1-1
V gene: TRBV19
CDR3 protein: ASSTRTGNTEAF

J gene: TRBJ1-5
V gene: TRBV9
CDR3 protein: ASSVRQASNQPQH

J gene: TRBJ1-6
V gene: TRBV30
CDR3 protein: AWRSGRPLH

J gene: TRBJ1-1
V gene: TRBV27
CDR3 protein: ASSPIALPHTEAF

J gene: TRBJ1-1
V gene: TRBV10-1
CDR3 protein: ASSENREGSEAF

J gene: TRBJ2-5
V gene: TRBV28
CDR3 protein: ASSFTGPIQETQY

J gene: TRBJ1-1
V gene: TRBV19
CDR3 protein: ASSLGQRAF